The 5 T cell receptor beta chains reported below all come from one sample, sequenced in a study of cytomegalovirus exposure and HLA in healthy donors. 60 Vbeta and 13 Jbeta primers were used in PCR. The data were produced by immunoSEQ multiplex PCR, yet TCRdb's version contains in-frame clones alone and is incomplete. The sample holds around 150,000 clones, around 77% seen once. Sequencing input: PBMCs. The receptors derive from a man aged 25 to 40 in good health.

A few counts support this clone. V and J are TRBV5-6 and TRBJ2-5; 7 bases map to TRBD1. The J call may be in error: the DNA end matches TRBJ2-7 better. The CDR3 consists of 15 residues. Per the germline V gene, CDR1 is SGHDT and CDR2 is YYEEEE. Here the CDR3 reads CASSRETGSPYEQYF. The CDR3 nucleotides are TGTGCCAGCAGCCGTGAGACAGGGTCACCCTACGAGCAGTACTTC.

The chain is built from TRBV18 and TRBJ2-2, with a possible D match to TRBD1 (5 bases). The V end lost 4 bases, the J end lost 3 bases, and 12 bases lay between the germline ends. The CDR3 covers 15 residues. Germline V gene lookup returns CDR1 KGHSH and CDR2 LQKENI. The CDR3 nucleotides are TGTGCCAGCTCACACAGGACCACGGACACCGGGGAGCTGTTTTTT. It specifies CASSHRTTDTGELFF.

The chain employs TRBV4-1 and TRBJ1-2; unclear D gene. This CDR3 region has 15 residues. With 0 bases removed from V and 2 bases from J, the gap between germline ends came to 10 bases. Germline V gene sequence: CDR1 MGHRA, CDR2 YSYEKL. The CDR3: CASSQDPGVNYGYTF. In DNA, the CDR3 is TGCGCCAGCAGCCAAGATCCGGGAGTGAACTATGGCTACACCTTC.

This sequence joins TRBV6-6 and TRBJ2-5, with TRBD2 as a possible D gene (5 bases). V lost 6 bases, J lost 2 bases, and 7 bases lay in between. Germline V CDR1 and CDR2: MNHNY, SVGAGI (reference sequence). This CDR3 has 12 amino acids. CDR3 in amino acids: CASRDWQETQYF. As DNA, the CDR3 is TGTGCCAGCAGGGACTGGCAAGAGACCCAGTACTTC.

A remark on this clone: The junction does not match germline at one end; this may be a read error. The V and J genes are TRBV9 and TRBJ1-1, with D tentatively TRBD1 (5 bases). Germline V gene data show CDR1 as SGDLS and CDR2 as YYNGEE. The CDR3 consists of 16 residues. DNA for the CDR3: TGTGCCAGCAGCCCAGCCGGCGGGGGAGGTCGATGGGGGGTAGTCTTT. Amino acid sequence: CASSPAGGGGRWGVVF. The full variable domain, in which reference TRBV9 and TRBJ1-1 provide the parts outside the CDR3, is DSGVTQTPKHLITATGQRVTLRCSPRSGDLSVYWYQQSLDQGLQFLIQYYNGEERAKGNILERFSAQQFPDLHSELNLSSLELGDSALYFCASSPAGGGGRWGVVFGQGTRLTVV.